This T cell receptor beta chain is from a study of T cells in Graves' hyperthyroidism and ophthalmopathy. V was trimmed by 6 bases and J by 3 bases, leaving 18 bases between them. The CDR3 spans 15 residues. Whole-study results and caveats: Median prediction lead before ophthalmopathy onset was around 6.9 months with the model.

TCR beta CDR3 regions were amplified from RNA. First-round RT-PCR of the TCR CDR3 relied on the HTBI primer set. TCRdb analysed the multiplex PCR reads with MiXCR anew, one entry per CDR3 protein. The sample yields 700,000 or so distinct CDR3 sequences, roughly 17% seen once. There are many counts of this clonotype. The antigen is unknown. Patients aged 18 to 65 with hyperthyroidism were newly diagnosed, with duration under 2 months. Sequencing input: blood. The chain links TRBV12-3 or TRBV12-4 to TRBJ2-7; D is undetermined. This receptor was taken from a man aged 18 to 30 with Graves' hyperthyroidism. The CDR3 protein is CASRDTGPPDYEQYF. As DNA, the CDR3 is TGTGCCAGCAGGGATACCGGGCCGCCAGACTACGAGCAGTACTTC.